A single sample is the source of the 5 T cell receptor beta chains below, sequenced in a study of T cells in localized non-small cell lung cancer. Sequencing was performed with immunoSEQ multiplex PCR; in TCRdb, only in-frame clones are kept and a portion is missing. This sample has 70,000 or so clones; about four fifths occur once, and the top ten carry about 1.5%. The specimen was peripheral blood, collected before any cancer treatment. These receptors were collected from a female donor over 55 with stage I lung adenocarcinoma.

The table lists this clone with a count of one. CDR3 sequence reads: CASSYGAGWNTEAFF. CDR3 bases: TGTGCCAGCAGTTACGGGGCAGGGTGGAACACTGAAGCTTTCTTT. This rearrangement joins TRBV6-6 to TRBJ1-1; D perhaps matches TRBD1 (5 bases). The CDR3 contains 15 residues. Deletions cut 2 bases from V and 1 base from J, with 11 bases between. Germline assignment: CDR1 MNHNY and CDR2 SVGAGI (reference sequence).

This clone was seen a few times. The rearrangement uses TRBV19 and TRBJ2-1, with 12 bases matching TRBD2. This CDR3 comprises 17 residues. The germline V gene has CDR1 LNHDA and CDR2 SQIVND (reference sequence). The junction had 10 bases not matched to a gene; V was cut back by 5 bases and J by 5 bases. In DNA form, the CDR3 reads TGTGCCAGTAGTGAAATCGCTAGCGGGGGGGCCAACAATGAGCAGTTCTTC. Its protein product is CASSEIASGGANNEQFF. The whole variable domain, remainder taken from reference TRBV19 and TRBJ2-1, is DGGITQSPKYLFRKEGQNVTLSCEQNLNHDAMYWYRQDPGQGLRLIYYSQIVNDFQKGDIAEGYSVSREKKESFPLTVTSAQKNPTAFYLCASSEIASGGANNEQFFGPGTRLTVL.

This chain uses TRBV19 with TRBJ1-5; no reliable D call. Germline V gene sequence: CDR1 LNHDA, CDR2 SQIVND (reference sequence). CDR3 length: 12 residues. Deletions cut 3 bases from V and 3 bases from J, with 3 bases between. CDR3 DNA sequence: TGTGCCAGTAGTATGGCCAATCAGCCCCAGCATTTT. Amino acid sequence: CASSMANQPQHF.

With regard to this clone: At one of its ends the junction is not consistent with the germline gene, which may arise from a read error. The chain couples TRBV7-7 to TRBJ2-1; D is unresolved. The CDR3 contains 14 residues. The germline gives CDR1 SSHAT, CDR2 FNYEAQ (reference sequence). In nucleotides, the CDR3 is TGTGCTAGCAGCTTAGTCGCAGGTAGCAATGAGCAGTTCTTC. Its protein product is CASSLVAGSNEQFF.

The chain couples TRBV9 to TRBJ1-2, with D perhaps matching TRBD1 (5 bases). This CDR3 comprises 13 residues. Per germline, CDR1 SGDLS and CDR2 YYNGEE. V lost 1 base and J lost 8, with 12 bases in between. The CDR3 reads CASSVRGEGGYTF. The CDR3 region has the DNA TGTGCCAGCAGCGTAAGAGGGGAGGGCGGCTACACCTTC.